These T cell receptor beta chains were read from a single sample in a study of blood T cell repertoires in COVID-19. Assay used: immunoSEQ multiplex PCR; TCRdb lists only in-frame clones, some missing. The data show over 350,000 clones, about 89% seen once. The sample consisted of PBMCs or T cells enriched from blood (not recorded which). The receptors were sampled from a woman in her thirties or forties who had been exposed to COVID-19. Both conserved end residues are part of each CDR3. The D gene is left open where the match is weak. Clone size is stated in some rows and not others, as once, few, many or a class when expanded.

CDR3: CAWTWGGNYGYTF
DNA: TGTGCCTGGACCTGGGGAGGTAACTATGGCTACACCTTC
J: TRBJ1-2
size: once
D: NA
V: TRBV30

CDR3: CAISVYPADNYGYTF
DNA: TGTGCCATCAGTGTTTACCCAGCGGATAACTATGGCTACACCTTC
J: TRBJ1-2
size: NA
D: NA
V: TRBV10-3

CDR3: CASSVLPRDRGSYEQYF
DNA: TGTGCCAGCAGCGTACTACCCCGGGACAGGGGTTCATACGAGCAGTACTTC
J: TRBJ2-7
size: NA
D: TRBD1
V: TRBV9

CDR3: CASSRDTRSNQPQHF
DNA: TGTGCCAGCAGCAGGGACACCCGTAGCAATCAGCCCCAGCATTTT
J: TRBJ1-5
size: NA
D: NA
V: TRBV5-5

CDR3: CSVEAHTSGSLVATQYF
DNA: TGCAGCGTTGAAGCCCACACTAGCGGTTCTTTGGTTGCGACCCAGTACTTC
J: TRBJ2-5
size: NA
D: TRBD2
V: TRBV29-1

CDR3: CALPLWNTEAFF
DNA: TGTGCCCTTCCACTCTGGAACACTGAAGCTTTCTTT
J: TRBJ1-1
size: NA
D: NA
V: TRBV3-1/TRBV3-2

CDR3: CSVELAGGSYTGELFF
DNA: TGCAGCGTTGAACTAGCGGGGGGGTCCTACACCGGGGAGCTGTTTTTT
J: TRBJ2-2
size: NA
D: TRBD2
V: TRBV29-1

CDR3: CASTAGGQTGYGYTF
DNA: TGCGCCAGCACCGCCGGTGGGCAGACAGGCTATGGCTACACCTTC
J: TRBJ1-2
size: NA
D: NA
V: TRBV4-1

CDR3: CASSQERGQGRSSGNTIYF
DNA: TGTGCCAGCAGCCAAGAGAGGGGACAGGGGAGGAGCTCTGGAAACACCATATATTTT
J: TRBJ1-3
size: NA
D: TRBD1
V: TRBV3-1/TRBV3-2

CDR3: CASSREGTSTDTQYF
DNA: TGCGCCAGCAGCCGGGAGGGGACTAGCACAGATACGCAGTATTTT
J: TRBJ2-3
size: NA
D: TRBD2
V: TRBV5-1

CDR3: CAWRIGTVRNEQFF
DNA: TGTGCCTGGCGAATCGGCACAGTCCGCAATGAGCAGTTCTTC
J: TRBJ2-1
size: NA
D: NA
V: TRBV30